The 18 T cell receptor beta chains below come from one sample, sequenced in a study of untreated major depressive disorder (dated by TCRdb to between 2017 and 2018). The paper's findings and limits, for the study overall: Higher TRBV05-01 (Vbeta 5.1) usage among CD4+ T cells of depressed patients compared with controls was confirmed by sequencing, with p = 0.040 in a one-tailed test.

Their specific antigens are unknown. Preparation of the library involved the immunoSEQ multiplex PCR assay. TCRdb took over this immuneACCESS table, retaining in-frame rearrangements with V and J assigned. Such tables are incomplete; in checked studies, under half of the missing clones stem from an unresolved V gene, and the remainder is unexplained. The sample contains 20,000 or so clones, roughly 90% of them found a single time. The ten biggest clones cover about 0.55% of the sample. Sequenced material: CD4+ T cells from PBMCs. Every receptor here comes from a woman between 40 and 50 years old with major depressive disorder.

This chain joins TRBV29-1 and TRBJ1-2, with D possibly matching TRBD1 (5 bases). Trimming shortened V by 4 bases and J by 7 bases, and 16 bases separated the two germline ends. Germline loops: CDR1 SQVTM, CDR2 ANQGSEA. The CDR3 spans 13 residues. The CDR3 region is CSVGAGSSGGYTF. DNA of the CDR3: TGCAGCGTTGGAGCAGGGTCGTCAGGTGGCTACACCTTC.

The V and J genes are TRBV5-4 and TRBJ1-4; 9 bases align to TRBD1. J lost 8 bases, V lost 4 bases, and 9 bases had no gene match. This CDR3 has 15 residues. In germline, CDR1 is SGHNT, CDR2 YYREEE (reference sequence). CDR3 amino acids: CASSGSGTGYEKLFF. The CDR3 coding sequence is TGTGCCAGCAGCGGCTCCGGGACAGGGTACGAAAAACTGTTTTTT.

The J gene is TRBJ1-1, the V gene TRBV5-1; TRBD1 agrees at 7 bases. The V gene's germline CDR1 is SGHRS and CDR2 YFSETQ. This CDR3 has 14 residues. With 3 bases clipped from V and 0 bases from J, the junction kept 2 bases outside the gene matches. CDR3 sequence: CASSSDRVNTEAFF. CDR3 bases: TGCGCCAGCAGCTCAGACAGGGTGAACACTGAAGCTTTCTTT.

The chain recombines TRBV10-3 with TRBJ1-1, with unresolved D. Trimming took 3 bases from V and 1 from J, leaving 6 bases between them. The CDR3 sequence is 13 residues long. Germline V gives CDR1 ENHRY, CDR2 SYGVKD. The CDR3 here is CAISDGPNTEAFF. For the CDR3, the DNA is TGTGCCATCAGTGACGGGCCGAACACTGAAGCTTTCTTT.

V usage is TRBV7-3 and J usage is TRBJ2-7; 12 nucleotides match TRBD1. Germline CDR1 and CDR2: SGHTA and FQGTGA. This CDR3 has 16 amino acids. V trimming: 3 bases; J trimming: 8 bases; junction bases outside the gene matches: 11. The CDR3 nucleotides read TGTGCCAGCAGCTTTAAAGGGGACAGGGGGCTAGTGAAGCAGTACGTC. Translating gives CASSFKGDRGLVKQYV.

This chain uses TRBV4-2 with TRBJ1-2, with 7 bases lining up with TRBD1. Germline CDR1 is LGHNA and CDR2 is YNFKEQ. The CDR3 loop spans 14 amino acids. The ends lost 4 bases at V and 8 bases at J; junction bases unmatched: 10. The CDR3 reads CASSRQGEGIGYTF. The DNA of the CDR3 is TGTGCCAGCAGCCGACAGGGAGAAGGAATCGGCTACACCTTC.

This clone was observed once. This sequence joins TRBV11-2 and TRBJ2-7, with TRBD2 identical over 8 bases. The ends lost 6 bases at V and 3 bases at J; junction bases unmatched: 1. Germline CDR1 reads SGHAT; CDR2 reads FQNNGV. This CDR3 contains 12 residues. The CDR3 is CASRGTSYEQYV. In DNA, the CDR3 is TGTGCCAGCAGGGGGACTAGCTACGAGCAGTACGTC.

This clone was seen more than once but under ten times. CDR3 nucleotide sequence: TGTGCCAGCAGCTTGGGTGGCAATTCACCCCTCCACTTT. It is translated as CASSLGGNSPLHF. The chain couples TRBV7-3 to TRBJ1-6; no clear D gene. The CDR3 covers 13 residues. Germline CDR1 and CDR2: SGHTA and FQGTGA. V lost 3 bases, J lost 7 bases, and 7 bases lay in between.

This rearrangement joins TRBV10-2 to TRBJ1-5; D remains ambiguous. CDR3 length equals 15 residues. The ends were cut back, 6 bases at V and 5 bases at J, with 17 bases in the middle. In germline, CDR1 is WSHSY, CDR2 SAAADI. Here the CDR3 reads CASRFGGKGDQPQHF. In DNA, the CDR3 is TGCGCCAGCAGATTCGGCGGGAAGGGCGATCAGCCCCAGCATTTT.

The rearrangement links TRBV4-1 to TRBJ2-3; D gene unclear. The V gene lost 4 bases and the J gene lost 2 bases, with 19 bases spanning the gap. The CDR3 contains 17 residues. The germline gives CDR1 MGHRA, CDR2 YSYEKL. CDR3 in DNA: TGCGCCAGCAGCCCCAGTCGTGAGCGCACTTCCACAGATACGCAGTATTTT. It codes for CASSPSRERTSTDTQYF.

This sequence joins TRBV2 and TRBJ2-1, with 12 positions matching TRBD2. CDR3 length: 15 residues. V trimming: 6 bases; J trimming: 4 bases; junction bases outside the gene matches: 4. The germline V gene has CDR1 SNHLY and CDR2 FYNNEI. CDR3 region: CASSQTSGGYNEQFF. The CDR3 DNA follows: TGTGCCAGCAGCCAGACTAGCGGGGGTTACAATGAGCAGTTCTTC.

This chain joins TRBV4-3 and TRBJ1-4, with D unclear. CDR1 LGHNA and CDR2 YSLEER come from the germline V gene. CDR3 length equals 17 residues. V lost 3 bases and J 0 bases, leaving 14 bases between the germline ends. The CDR3 spells CASSHLGRSTTNEKLFF. The CDR3 DNA sequence: TGCGCCAGCAGCCATCTGGGCCGGAGTACAACTAATGAAAAACTGTTTTTT.

The chain couples TRBV11-2 to TRBJ2-1, with 14 bases fitting TRBD2. Losses at the gene ends were 5 bases for V and 9 bases for J; bases not matched to a gene: 9. CDR1 SGHAT and CDR2 FQNNGV come from the germline V gene. CDR3 length: 16 residues. The CDR3 DNA sequence: TGTGCCAGCAGCCCCCCGGGACTAGCGGGAGTGGGTGAGCAGTTCTTC. Translated: CASSPPGLAGVGEQFF.

This clone was seen only once. V is TRBV6-1 and J is TRBJ1-2; 9 nucleotides agree with TRBD1. Losses at the gene ends were 5 bases for V and 8 bases for J; bases not matched to a gene: 9. CDR1 is MNHNS and CDR2 is SASEGT in the germline V gene. This CDR3 is built from 14 residues. This chain's CDR3 is CASSKDRGIVGYTF. CDR3 sequence (DNA): TGTGCCAGCAGTAAGGACAGGGGCATCGTGGGCTACACCTTC.

V is TRBV11-3 and J is TRBJ2-1; unclear D gene. V lost 4 bases and J lost 8, with 18 bases in between. The CDR3 contains 15 residues. The germline V gene has CDR1 SGHNT and CDR2 YENEEA. The CDR3 nucleotides read TGTGCCAGCAGCTCTTATGGGCAGGCCAAGGATGAGCAGTTCTTC. This gives the protein CASSSYGQAKDEQFF.

The chain is built from TRBV7-2 and TRBJ1-1; D ambiguous. Trimming cost V 4 bases and J 5 bases, with 20 bases left between them. The CDR3 extends over 16 amino acids. CDR1 is SGHTA and CDR2 is FQGNSA in the germline V gene. CDR3 residues: CASSWTKGTGRTEAFF. CDR3 nucleotides: TGTGCCAGCAGCTGGACGAAGGGAACCGGGCGGACTGAAGCTTTCTTT.

The chain has TRBV4-1 and TRBJ2-2, with 7 bases fitting TRBD2. The CDR3 runs to 15 residues. Germline CDR1 MGHRA, CDR2 YSYEKL. Trimming at V came to 1 base and at J to 2 bases, leaving 1 base not matched to a gene. The CDR3 protein is CASSQAGGNTGELFF. The CDR3 nucleotides read TGCGCCAGCAGCCAAGCGGGAGGAAACACCGGGGAGCTGTTTTTT.

In this sample, this clone turned up once. V and J are TRBV10-3 and TRBJ2-3; TRBD2 aligns across 12 bases. This CDR3 spans 16 amino acids. V shed 5 bases and J 5 bases; nucleotides not matched to a gene: 8. The V gene's germline CDR1 is ENHRY and CDR2 SYGVKD. This chain's CDR3 is CAISSGLAGWGDTQYF. In nucleotides, the CDR3 is TGTGCCATCAGTTCCGGACTAGCGGGATGGGGAGATACGCAGTATTTT.